This TCR beta chain derives from a study of blood T cells in healthy people across ages. This clonotype was recorded a few times. PCR was performed a second time for roughly 7 to 12 cycles using a sample-barcoded 5' primer and a J-beta primer mix. TCRdb analysed the 5' RACE reads with MiXCR anew, one entry per CDR3 protein. The table lists more than 800,000 distinct CDR3 sequences, around 26% of them singletons, with 15% to 20% in the top ten. Sequenced input: blood. This TCR was recovered from a woman aged 80 or over in good health.

CDR3 coding DNA: TGTGCCAGTAGTGAGAGGTGGACCGGGGAGCTGTTTTTT. It yields the protein CASSERWTGELFF. The chain recombines TRBV19 with TRBJ2-2; D call uncertain. The CDR3 is 13 amino acids. Germline CDR1 reads LNHDA; CDR2 reads SQIVND (reference sequence). V lost 5 bases to trimming and J lost 5 bases, with 9 bases between them.